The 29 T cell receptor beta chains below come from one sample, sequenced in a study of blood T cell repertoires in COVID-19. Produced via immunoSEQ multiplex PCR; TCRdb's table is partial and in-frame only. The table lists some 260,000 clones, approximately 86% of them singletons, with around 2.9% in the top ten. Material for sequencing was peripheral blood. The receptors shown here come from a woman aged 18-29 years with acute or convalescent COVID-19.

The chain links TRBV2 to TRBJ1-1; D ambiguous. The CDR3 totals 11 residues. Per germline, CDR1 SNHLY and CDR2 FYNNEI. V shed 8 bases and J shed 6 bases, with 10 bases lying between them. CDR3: CASRGSAEAFF. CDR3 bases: TGTGCCAGCCGTGGCAGCGCTGAAGCTTTCTTT. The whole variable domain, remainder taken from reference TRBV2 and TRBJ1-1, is EPEVTQTPSHQVTQMGQEVILRCVPISNHLYFYWYRQILGQKVEFLVSFYNNEISEKSEIFDDQFSVERPDGSNFTLKIRSTKLEDSAMYFCASRGSAEAFFGQGTRLTVV.

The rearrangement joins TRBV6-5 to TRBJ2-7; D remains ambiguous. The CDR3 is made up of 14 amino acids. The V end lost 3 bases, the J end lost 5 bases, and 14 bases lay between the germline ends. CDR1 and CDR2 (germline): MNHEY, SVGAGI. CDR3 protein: CASSYSVAAHEQYF. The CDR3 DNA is TGTGCCAGCAGTTATTCAGTGGCGGCCCACGAGCAGTACTTC.

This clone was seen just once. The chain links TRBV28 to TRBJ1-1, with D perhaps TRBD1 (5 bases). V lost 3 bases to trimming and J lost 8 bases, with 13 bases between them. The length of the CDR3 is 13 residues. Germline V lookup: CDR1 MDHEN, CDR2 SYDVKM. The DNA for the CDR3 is TGTGCCAGCAGTTTTCCCCTGACAGCAGAAGCTTTCTTT. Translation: CASSFPLTAEAFF.

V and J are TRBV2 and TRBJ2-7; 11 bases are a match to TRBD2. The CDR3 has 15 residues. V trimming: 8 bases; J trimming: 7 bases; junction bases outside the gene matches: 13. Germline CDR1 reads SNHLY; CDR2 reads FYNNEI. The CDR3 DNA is TGTGCCAGCCGTGGGTTAGCGGGAGGGCCGGGGGAGCAGTACTTC. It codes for CASRGLAGGPGEQYF.

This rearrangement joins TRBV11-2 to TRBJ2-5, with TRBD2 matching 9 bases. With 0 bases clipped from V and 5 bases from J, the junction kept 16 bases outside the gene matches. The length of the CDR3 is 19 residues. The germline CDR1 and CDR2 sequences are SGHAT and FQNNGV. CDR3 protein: CASSLEMLAGFPRGETQYF. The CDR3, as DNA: TGTGCCAGCAGCTTAGAGATGCTAGCGGGATTCCCCAGGGGGGAGACCCAGTACTTC.

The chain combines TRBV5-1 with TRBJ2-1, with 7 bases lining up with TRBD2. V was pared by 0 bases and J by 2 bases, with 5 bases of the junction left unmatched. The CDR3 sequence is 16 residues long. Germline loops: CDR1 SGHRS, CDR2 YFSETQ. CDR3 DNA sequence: TGCGCCAGCAGCTTGGACAGCGGGGCCACCTACAATGAGCAGTTCTTC. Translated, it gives CASSLDSGATYNEQFF. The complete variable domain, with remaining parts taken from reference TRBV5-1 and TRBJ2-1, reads KAGVTQTPRYLIKTRGQQVTLSCSPISGHRSVSWYQQTPGQGLQFLFEYFSETQRNKGNFPGRFSGRQFSNSRSEMNVSTLELGDSALYLCASSLDSGATYNEQFFGPGTRLTVL.

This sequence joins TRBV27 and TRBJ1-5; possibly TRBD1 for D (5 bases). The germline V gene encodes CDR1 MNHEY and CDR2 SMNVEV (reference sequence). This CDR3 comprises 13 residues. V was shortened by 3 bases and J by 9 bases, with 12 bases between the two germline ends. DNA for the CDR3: TGTGCCAGCAGTTTCGAGGCAAGGGGGCCCCAGCATTTT. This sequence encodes CASSFEARGPQHF.

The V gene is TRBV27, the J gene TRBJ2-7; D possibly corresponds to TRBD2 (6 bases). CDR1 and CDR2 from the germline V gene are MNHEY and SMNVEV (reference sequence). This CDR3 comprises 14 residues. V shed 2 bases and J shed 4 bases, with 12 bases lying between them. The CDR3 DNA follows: TGTGCCAGCAGTTTACTGGGGGGTACATACGAGCAGTACTTC. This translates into CASSLLGGTYEQYF.

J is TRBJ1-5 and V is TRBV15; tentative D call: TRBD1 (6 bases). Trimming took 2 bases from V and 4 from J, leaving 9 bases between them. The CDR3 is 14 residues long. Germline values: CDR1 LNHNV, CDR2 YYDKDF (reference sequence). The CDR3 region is CATSRTDRNQPQHF. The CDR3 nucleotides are TGTGCCACCAGCAGAACCGACAGGAATCAGCCCCAGCATTTT. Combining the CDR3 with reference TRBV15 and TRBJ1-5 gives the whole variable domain DAMVIQNPRYQVTQFGKPVTLSCSQTLNHNVMYWYQQKSSQAPKLLFHYYDKDFNNEADTPDNFQSRRPNTSFCFLDIRSPGLGDTAMYLCATSRTDRNQPQHFGDGTRLSIL.

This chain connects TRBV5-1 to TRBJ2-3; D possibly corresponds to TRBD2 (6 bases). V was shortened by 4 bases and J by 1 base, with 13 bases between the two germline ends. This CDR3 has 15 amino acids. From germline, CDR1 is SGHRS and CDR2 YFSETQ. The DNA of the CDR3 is TGCGCCAGCAGCCCCAGACTAGAAGGCACAGATACGCAGTATTTT. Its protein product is CASSPRLEGTDTQYF.

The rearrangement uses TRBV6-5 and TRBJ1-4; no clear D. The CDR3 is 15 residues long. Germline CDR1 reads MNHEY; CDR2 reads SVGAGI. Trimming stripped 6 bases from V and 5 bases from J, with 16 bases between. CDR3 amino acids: CASSLTITLNEKLFF. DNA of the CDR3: TGTGCCAGCAGCCTGACAATCACCCTCAATGAAAAACTGTTTTTT.

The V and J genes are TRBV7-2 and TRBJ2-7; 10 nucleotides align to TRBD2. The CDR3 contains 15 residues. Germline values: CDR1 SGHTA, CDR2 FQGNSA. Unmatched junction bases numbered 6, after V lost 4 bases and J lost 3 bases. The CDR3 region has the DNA TGTGCCAGCAGCTCTATAGCGGGAGGACTCTACGAGCAGTACTTC. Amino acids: CASSSIAGGLYEQYF. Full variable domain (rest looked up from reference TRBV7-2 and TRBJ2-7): GAGVSQSPSNKVTEKGKDVELRCDPISGHTALYWYRQSLGQGLEFLIYFQGNSAPDKSGLPSDRFSAERTGGSVSTLTIQRTQQEDSAVYLCASSSIAGGLYEQYFGPGTRLTVT.

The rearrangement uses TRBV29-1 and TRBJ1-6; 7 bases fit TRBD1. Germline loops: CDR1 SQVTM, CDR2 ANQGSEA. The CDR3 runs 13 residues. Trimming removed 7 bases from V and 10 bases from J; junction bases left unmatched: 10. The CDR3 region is CSAGQAVGSPLHF. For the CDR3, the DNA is TGCAGCGCTGGACAGGCGGTCGGGTCACCCCTCCACTTT.

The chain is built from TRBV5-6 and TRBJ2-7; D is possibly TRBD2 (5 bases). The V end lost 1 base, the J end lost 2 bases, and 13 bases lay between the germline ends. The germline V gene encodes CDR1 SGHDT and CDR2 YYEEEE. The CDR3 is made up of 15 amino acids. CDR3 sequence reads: CASSLLLESPYEQYF. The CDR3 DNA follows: TGTGCCAGCAGCTTGCTACTAGAGTCCCCCTACGAGCAGTACTTC.

CDR3 nucleotide sequence: TGCGCCAGCAGCCAAGATCCTAGCGGAGAAAACATTCAGTACTTC. Its protein is CASSQDPSGENIQYF. The chain carries TRBV4-1 and TRBJ2-4, with TRBD2 identical over 7 bases. The CDR3 totals 15 residues. V lost 0 bases and J lost 5; bases outside the gene matches: 4. CDR1 is MGHRA and CDR2 is YSYEKL in the germline V gene.

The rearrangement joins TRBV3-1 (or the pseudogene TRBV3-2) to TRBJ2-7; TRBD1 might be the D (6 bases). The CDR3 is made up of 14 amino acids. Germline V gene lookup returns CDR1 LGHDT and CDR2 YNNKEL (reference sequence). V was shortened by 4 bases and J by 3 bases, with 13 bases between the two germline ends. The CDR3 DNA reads TGTGCCAGCAGCCTCAATTCAGGGGTCTACGAGCAGTACTTC. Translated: CASSLNSGVYEQYF.

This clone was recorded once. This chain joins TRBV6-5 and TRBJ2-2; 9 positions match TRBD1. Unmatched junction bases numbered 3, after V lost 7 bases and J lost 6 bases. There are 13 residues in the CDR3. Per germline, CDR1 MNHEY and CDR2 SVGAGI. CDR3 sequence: CASNGQGSGELFF. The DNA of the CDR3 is TGTGCCAGCAACGGACAGGGGTCCGGGGAGCTGTTTTTT.

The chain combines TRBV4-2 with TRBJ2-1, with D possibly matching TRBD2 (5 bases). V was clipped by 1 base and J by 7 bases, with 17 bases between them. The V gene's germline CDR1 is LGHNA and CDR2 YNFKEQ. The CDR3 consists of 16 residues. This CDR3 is CASSQVRELLWNEQFF. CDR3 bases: TGTGCCAGCAGCCAAGTGAGGGAGCTATTGTGGAATGAGCAGTTCTTC.

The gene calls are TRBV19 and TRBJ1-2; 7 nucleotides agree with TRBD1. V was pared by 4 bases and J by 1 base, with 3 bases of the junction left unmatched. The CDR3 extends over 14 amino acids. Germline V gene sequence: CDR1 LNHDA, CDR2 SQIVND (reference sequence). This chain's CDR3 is CASSKGDSNYGYTF. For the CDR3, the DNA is TGTGCCAGTAGTAAGGGGGACAGTAACTATGGCTACACCTTC.

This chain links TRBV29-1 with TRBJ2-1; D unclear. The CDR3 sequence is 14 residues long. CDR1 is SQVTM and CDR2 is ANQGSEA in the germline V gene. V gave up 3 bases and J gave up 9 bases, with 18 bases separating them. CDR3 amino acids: CSVEASYIGGEQFF. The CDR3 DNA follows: TGCAGCGTTGAGGCTAGTTATATCGGTGGTGAGCAGTTCTTC.

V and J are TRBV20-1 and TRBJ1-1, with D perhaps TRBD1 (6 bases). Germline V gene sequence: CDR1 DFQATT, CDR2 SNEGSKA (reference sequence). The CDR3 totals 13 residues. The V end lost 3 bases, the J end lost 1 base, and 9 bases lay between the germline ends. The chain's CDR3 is CSASDRPNTEAFF. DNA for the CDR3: TGCAGTGCTAGTGACAGGCCGAACACTGAAGCTTTCTTT.

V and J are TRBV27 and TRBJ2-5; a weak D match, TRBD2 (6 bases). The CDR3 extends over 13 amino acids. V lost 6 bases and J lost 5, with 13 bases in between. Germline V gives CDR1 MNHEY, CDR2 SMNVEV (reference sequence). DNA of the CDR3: TGTGCCAGCAGGGTGACTAGTTACGAGACCCAGTACTTC. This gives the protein CASRVTSYETQYF.

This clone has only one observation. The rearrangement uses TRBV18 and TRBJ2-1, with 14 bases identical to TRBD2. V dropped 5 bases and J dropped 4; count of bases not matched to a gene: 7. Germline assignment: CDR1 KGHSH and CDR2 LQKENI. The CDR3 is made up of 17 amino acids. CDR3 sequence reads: CASSETSGRAAYNEQFF. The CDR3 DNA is TGTGCCAGCTCAGAGACTAGCGGGAGGGCCGCGTACAATGAGCAGTTCTTC.

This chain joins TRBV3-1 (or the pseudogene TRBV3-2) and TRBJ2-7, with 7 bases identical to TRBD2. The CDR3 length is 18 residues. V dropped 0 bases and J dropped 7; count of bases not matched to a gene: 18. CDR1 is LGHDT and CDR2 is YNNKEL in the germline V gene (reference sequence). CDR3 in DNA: TGTGCCAGCAGCCAAGACGGGGGGATTCGTCCCCTATGGTGGGAGCAGTACTTC. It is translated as CASSQDGGIRPLWWEQYF.

The CDR3 region is CSVEAGGPFRGYTF. DNA of the CDR3: TGCAGCGTTGAAGCAGGGGGCCCATTTAGAGGCTACACCTTC. The chain has TRBV29-1 and TRBJ1-2; the match to TRBD1 covers 8 bases. The CDR3 covers 14 residues. Germline assignment: CDR1 SQVTM and CDR2 ANQGSEA. V lost 1 base to trimming and J lost 8 bases; unmatched junction nucleotides: 9.

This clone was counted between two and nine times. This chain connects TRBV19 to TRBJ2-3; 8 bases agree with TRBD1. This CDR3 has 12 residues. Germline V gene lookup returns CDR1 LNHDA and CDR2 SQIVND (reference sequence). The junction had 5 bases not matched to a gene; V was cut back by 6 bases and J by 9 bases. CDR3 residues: CASSFYRGTQYF. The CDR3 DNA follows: TGTGCCAGTAGCTTCTACAGGGGGACGCAGTATTTT.

This chain's CDR3 is CASSQDRGLTYEQYF. As DNA, the CDR3 is TGTGCCAGCAGCCAAGATCGGGGACTAACCTACGAGCAGTACTTC. This chain connects TRBV3-1 (or the pseudogene TRBV3-2) to TRBJ2-7; 7 bases agree with TRBD2. J gave up 2 bases and V 0 bases, and 4 bases lay outside the gene matches. Germline V gene sequence: CDR1 LGHDT, CDR2 YNNKEL (reference sequence). The CDR3 is 15 residues long.

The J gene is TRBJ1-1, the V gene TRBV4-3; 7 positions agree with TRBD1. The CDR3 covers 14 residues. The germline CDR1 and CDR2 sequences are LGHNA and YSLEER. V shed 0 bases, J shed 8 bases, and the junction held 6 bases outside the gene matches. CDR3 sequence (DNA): TGCGCCAGCAGCCAAGATAGGGGGACAGTAGAAGCTTTCTTT. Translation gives CASSQDRGTVEAFF.

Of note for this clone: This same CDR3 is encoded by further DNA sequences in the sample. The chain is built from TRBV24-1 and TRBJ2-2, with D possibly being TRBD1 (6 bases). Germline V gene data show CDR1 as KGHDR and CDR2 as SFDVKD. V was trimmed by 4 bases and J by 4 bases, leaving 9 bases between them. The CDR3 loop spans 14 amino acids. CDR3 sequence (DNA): TGTGCCACCAGTGACACAGGGTTCACCGGGGAGCTGTTTTTT. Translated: CATSDTGFTGELFF.